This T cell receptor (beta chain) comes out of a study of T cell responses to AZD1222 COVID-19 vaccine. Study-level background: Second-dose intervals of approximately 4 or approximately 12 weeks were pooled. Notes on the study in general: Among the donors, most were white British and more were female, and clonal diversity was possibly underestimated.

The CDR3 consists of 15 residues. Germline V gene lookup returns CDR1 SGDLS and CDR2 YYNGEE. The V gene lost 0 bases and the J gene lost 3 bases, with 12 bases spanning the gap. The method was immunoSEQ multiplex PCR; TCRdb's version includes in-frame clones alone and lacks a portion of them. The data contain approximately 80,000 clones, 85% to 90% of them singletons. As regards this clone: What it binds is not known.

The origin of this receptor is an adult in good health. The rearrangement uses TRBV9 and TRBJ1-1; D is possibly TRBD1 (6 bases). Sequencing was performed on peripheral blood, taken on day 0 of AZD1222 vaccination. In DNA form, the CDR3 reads TGTGCCAGCAGCGTAGGTGAGGGGGGATACACTGAAGCTTTCTTT. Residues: CASSVGEGGYTEAFF.